The entry below gives a single TCR beta chain sequence along with its context. The antigen remains undetermined. The data derive from a study of OX40 agonist ivuxolimab in advanced cancers. Study in general: The dose-escalation cohort was approximately 81% male, with a mean age of around 60 years, ranging roughly 23 to 90. General study findings and limits: Within 6 weeks, CD4+ and CD8+ blood T cells expanded clonally at 0.1 to 3.0 mg/kg.

The CDR3 is 17 amino acids. J gave up 4 bases and V 4 bases, and 16 bases lay outside the gene matches. Germline V gene sequence: CDR1 SGHRS, CDR2 YFSETQ. Here immunoSEQ multiplex PCR was the method, and the copy in TCRdb shows in-frame clones only, minus some. The sample holds about 160,000 clones, 85% to 95% seen once. Specimen: CD4+ or CD8+ T cells sorted from blood, collected in a trial of the OX40 agonist ivuxolimab. The J gene is TRBJ1-1, the V gene TRBV5-1; 7 nucleotides agree with TRBD1. The clonotype was recovered from an adult with an advanced solid tumor such as melanoma, head and neck, liver or kidney cancer. The CDR3 loop is CASSGGQRPPIGTEAFF. The CDR3 DNA reads as TGCGCCAGCAGCGGGGGACAGAGGCCTCCTATTGGCACTGAAGCTTTCTTT.